The source of this T cell receptor (beta chain) is a study of blood T cell repertoires in COVID-19. Study details: COVID-19 samples from acute and convalescent phases originated in the United States, Italy and Spain. T cells, B-cell-depleted T cells, or PBMCs supplied cDNA or gDNA.

Sequencing used immunoSEQ multiplex PCR; TCRdb keeps in-frame clones, though not all of them. The sample has around 46,000 clones; about 90% are singletons. CDR1 is LGHDT and CDR2 is YNNKEL in the germline V gene (reference sequence). This CDR3 contains 17 residues. Unmatched junction bases numbered 12, after V lost 4 bases and J lost 9 bases. V usage is TRBV3-1 (or the pseudogene TRBV3-2) and J usage is TRBJ1-6; 10 bases are a match to TRBD1. The sequence was obtained from a man aged 45-60 years with acute or convalescent COVID-19. Sequencing was performed on peripheral blood. The CDR3 sequence: CASSLETGGPFGSPLHF. Here the CDR3 DNA reads TGTGCCAGCAGCCTAGAGACAGGGGGCCCCTTTGGTTCACCCCTCCACTTT.